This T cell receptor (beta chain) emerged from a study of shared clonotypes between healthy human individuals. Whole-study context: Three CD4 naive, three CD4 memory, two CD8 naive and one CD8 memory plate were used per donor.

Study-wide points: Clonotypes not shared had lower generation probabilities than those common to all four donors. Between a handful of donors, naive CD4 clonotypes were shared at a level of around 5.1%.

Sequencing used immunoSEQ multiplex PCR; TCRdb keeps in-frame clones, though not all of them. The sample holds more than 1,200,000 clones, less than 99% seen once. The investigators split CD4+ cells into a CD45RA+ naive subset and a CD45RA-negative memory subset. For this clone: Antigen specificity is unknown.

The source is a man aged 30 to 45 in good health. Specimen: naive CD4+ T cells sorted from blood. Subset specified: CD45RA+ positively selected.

DNA of the CDR3: TGTGCCAGCAGCTTGGATACCACTCAAGAGACCCAGTACTTC. Translating it yields CASSLDTTQETQYF. The chain uses TRBV5-5 and TRBJ2-5; D unresolved. V was cut by 0 bases and J by 2 bases, with 8 bases left in between. CDR1 SGHKS and CDR2 YYEKEE come from the germline V gene (reference sequence). This CDR3 comprises 14 residues.